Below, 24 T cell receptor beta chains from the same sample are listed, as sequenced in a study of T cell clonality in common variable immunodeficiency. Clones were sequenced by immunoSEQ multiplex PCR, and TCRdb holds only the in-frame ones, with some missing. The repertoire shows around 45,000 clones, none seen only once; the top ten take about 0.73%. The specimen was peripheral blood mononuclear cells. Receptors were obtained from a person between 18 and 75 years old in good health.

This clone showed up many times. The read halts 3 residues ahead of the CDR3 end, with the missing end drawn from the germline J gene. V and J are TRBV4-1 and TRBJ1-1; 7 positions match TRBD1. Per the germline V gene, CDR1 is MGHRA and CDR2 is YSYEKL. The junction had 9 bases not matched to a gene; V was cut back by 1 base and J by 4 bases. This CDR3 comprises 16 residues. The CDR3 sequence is CASSQGAQGDATEAFF. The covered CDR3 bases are TGCGCCAGCAGCCAAGGGGCGCAGGGGGATGCCACTGAA.

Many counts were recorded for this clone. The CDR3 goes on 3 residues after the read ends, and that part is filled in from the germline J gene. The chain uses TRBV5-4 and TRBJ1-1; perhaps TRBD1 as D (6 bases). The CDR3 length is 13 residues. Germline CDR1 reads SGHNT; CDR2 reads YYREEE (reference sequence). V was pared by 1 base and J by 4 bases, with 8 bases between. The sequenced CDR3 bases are TGTGCCAGCAGCTTGTCCAGGGGCACTGAA. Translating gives CASSLSRGTE. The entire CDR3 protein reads CASSLSRGTEAFF. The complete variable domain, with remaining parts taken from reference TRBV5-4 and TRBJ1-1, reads ETGVTQSPTHLIKTRGQQVTLRCSSQSGHNTVSWYQQALGQGPQFIFQYYREEENGRGNFPPRFSGLQFPNYSSELNVNALELDDSALYLCASSLSRGTEAFFGQGTRLTVV.

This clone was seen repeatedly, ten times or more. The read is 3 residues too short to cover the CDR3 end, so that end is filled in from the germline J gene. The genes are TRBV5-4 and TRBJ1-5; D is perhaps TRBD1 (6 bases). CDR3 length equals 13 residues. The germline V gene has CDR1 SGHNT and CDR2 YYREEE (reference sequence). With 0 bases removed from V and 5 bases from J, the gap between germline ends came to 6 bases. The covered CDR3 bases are TGTGCCAGCAGCTTGGACAGGGATCAGCCC. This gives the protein CASSLDRDQP. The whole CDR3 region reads CASSLDRDQPQHF.

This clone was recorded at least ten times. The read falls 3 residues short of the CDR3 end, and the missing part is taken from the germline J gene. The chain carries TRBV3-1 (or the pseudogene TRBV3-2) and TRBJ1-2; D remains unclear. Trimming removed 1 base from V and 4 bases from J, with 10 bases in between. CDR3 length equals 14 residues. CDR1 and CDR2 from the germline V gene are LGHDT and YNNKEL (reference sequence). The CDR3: CASSQGQVGYGYTF. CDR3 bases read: TGTGCCAGCAGCCAAGGGCAGGTCGGCTATGGC.

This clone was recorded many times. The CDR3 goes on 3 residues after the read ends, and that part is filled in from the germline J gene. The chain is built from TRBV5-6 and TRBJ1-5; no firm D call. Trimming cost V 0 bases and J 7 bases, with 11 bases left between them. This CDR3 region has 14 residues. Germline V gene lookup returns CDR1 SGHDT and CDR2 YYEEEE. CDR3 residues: CASSLAAGSQPQHF. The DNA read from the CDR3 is TGTGCCAGCAGCTTGGCGGCGGGTTCCCAGCCC.

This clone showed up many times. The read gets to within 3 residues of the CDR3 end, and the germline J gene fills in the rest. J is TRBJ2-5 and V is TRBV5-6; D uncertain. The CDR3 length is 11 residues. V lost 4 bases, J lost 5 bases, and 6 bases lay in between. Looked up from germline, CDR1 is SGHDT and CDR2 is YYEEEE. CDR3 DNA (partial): TGTGCCAGCAGCCTCTTGGAGACC. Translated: CASSLLET. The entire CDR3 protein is CASSLLETQYF. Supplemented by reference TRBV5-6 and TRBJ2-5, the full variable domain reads DAGVTQSPTHLIKTRGQQVTLRCSPKSGHDTVSWYQQALGQGPQFIFQYYEEEERQRGNFPDRFSGHQFPNYSSELNVNALLLGDSALYLCASSLLETQYFGPGTRLLVL.

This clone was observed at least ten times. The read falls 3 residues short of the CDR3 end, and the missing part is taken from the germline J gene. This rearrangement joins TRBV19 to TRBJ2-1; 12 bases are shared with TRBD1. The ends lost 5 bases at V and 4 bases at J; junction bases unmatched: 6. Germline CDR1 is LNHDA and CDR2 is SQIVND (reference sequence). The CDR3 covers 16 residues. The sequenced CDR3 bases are TGTGCCAGTAGTGTTGGGACAGGGGGCTCTTACAATGAG. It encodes CASSVGTGGSYNE. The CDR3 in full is CASSVGTGGSYNEQFF.

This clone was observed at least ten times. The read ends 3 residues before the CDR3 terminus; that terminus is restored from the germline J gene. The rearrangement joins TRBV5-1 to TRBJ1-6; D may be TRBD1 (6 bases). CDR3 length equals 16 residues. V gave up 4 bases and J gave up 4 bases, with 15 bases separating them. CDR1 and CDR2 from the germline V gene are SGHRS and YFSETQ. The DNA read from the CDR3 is TGCGCCAGCAGCGTTGACAGGTGGACTTATAATTCACCC. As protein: CASSVDRWTYNSP. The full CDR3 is CASSVDRWTYNSPLHF.

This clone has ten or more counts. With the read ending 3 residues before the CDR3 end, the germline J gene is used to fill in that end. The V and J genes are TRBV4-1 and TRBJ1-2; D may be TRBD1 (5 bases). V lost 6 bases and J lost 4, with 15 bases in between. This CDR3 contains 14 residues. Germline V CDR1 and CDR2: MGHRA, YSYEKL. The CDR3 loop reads CASSSPGVAYGYTF. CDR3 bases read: TGCGCCAGCAGTTCTCCGGGGGTTGCCTATGGC.

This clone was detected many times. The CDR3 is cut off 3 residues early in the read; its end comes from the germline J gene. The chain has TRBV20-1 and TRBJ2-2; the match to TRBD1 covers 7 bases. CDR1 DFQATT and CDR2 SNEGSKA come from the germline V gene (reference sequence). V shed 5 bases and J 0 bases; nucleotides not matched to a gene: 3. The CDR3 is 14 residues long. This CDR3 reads CSARQGSNTGELFF. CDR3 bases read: TGCAGTGCTCGACAGGGTTCGAACACCGGGGAG.

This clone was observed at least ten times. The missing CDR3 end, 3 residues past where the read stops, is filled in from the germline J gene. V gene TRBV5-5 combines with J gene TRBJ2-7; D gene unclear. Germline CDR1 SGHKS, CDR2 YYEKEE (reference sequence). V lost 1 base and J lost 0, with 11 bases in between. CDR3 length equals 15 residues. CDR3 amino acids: CASSLIGQSSYEQYF. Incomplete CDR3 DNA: TGTGCCAGCAGCTTGATTGGTCAGAGCTCCTACGAG.

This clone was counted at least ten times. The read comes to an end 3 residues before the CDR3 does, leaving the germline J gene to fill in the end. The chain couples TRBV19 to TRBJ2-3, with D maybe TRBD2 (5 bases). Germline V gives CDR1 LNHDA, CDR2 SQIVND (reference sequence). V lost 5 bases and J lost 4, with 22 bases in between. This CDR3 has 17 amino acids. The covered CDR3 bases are TGTGCCAGTAGTCTCGTGGCCGGACTCCCCACAGCAGATACG. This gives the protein CASSLVAGLPTADT. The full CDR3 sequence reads CASSLVAGLPTADTQYF.

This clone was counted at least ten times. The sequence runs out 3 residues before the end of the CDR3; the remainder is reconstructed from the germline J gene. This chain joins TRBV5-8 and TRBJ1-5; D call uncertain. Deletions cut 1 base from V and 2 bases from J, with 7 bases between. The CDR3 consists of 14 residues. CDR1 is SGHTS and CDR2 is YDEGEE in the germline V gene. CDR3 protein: CASSLMGGNQPQHF. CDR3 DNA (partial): TGTGCCAGCAGCTTGATGGGCGGCAATCAGCCC.

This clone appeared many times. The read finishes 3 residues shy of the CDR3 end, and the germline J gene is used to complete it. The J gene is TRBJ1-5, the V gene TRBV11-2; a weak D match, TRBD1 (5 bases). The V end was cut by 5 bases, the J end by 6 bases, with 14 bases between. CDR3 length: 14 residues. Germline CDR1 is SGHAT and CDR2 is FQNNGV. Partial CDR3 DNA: TGTGCCAGCAGCGGGAGGACACGAGTTCAGCCC. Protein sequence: CASSGRTRVQP. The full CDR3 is CASSGRTRVQPQHF.

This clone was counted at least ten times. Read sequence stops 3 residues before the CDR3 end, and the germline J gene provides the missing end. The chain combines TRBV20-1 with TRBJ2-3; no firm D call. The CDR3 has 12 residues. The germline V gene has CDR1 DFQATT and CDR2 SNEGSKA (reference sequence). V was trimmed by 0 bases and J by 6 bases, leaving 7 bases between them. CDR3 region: CSAREFSDTQYF. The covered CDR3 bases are TGCAGTGCTAGAGAATTCTCTGATACG.

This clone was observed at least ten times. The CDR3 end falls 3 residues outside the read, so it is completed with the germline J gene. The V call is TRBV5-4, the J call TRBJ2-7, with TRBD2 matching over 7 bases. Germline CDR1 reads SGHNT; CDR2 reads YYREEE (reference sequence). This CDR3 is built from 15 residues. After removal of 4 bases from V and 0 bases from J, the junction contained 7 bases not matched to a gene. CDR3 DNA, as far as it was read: TGTGCCAGCAGCCCCGGTGGGGGGGACTCCTACGAG. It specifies CASSPGGGDSYE. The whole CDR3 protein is CASSPGGGDSYEQYF. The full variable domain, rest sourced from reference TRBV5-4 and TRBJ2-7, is ETGVTQSPTHLIKTRGQQVTLRCSSQSGHNTVSWYQQALGQGPQFIFQYYREEENGRGNFPPRFSGLQFPNYSSELNVNALELDDSALYLCASSPGGGDSYEQYFGPGTRLTVT.

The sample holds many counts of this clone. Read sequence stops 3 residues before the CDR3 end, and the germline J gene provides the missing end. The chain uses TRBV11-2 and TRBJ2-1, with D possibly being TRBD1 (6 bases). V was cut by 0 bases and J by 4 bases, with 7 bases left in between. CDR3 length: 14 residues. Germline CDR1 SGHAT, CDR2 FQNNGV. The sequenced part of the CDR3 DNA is TGTGCCAGCAGCTTAGAGACAGGATACAATGAG. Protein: CASSLETGYNE. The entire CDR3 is CASSLETGYNEQFF.

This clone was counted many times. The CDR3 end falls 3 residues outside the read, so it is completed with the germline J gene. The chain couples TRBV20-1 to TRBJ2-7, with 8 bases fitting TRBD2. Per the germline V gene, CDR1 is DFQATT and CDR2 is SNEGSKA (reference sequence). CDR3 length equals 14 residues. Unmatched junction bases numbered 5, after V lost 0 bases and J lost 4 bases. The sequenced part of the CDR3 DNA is TGCAGTGCTAGAGAAAGCGGGGGCTATTACGAG. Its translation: CSARESGGYYE. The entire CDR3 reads CSARESGGYYEQYF.

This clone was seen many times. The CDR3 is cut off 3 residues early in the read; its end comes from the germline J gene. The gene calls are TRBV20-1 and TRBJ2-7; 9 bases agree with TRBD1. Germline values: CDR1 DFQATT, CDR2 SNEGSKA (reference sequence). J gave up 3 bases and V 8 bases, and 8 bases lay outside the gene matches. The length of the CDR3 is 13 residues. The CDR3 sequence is CSLSGQGIYEQYF. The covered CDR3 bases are TGCAGTCTGTCAGGACAGGGGATCTACGAG.

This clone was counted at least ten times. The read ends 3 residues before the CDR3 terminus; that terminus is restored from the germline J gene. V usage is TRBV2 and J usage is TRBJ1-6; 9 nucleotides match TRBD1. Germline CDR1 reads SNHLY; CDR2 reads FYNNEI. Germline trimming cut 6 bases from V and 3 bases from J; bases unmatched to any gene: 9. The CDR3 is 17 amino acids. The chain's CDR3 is CASRPGQGKFYNSPLHF. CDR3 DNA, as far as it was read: TGTGCCAGCAGACCCGGACAGGGGAAGTTCTATAATTCACCC.

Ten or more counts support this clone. The sequenced part of the CDR3 DNA is TGTGCCAGCAGCCCCCCGACAGGGATTCCC. Translated, it gives CASSPPTGIP. The CDR3 in its entirety is CASSPPTGIPQHF. V usage is TRBV5-6 and J usage is TRBJ1-5; TRBD1 matches at 7 bases. The read ends 3 residues before the CDR3 terminus; that terminus is restored from the germline J gene. The CDR3 totals 13 residues. Germline-derived CDR1 and CDR2 are SGHDT and YYEEEE.

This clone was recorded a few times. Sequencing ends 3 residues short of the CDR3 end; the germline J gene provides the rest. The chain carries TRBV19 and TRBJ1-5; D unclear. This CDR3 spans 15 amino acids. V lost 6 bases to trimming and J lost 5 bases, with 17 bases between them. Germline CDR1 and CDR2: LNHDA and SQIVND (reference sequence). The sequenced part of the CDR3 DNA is TGTGCCAGTAGGGAAGAAGGGTGGGTGTATCAGCCC. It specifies CASREEGWVYQP. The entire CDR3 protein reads CASREEGWVYQPQHF.

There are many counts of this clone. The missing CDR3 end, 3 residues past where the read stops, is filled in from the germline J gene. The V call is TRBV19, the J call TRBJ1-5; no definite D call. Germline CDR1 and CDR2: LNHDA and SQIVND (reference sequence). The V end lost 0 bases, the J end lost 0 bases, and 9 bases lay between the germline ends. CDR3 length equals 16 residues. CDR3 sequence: CASSIDSGFSNQPQHF. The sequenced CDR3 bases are TGTGCCAGTAGTATAGATTCAGGATTTAGCAATCAGCCC.

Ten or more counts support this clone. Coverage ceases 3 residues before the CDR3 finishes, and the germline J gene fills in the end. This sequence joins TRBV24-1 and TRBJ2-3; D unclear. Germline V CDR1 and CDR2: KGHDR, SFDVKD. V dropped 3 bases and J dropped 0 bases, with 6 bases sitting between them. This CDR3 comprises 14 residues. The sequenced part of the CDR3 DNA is TGTGCCACCAGTGATCCGTCTAGCACAGATACG. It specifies CATSDPSSTDT. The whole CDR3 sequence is CATSDPSSTDTQYF.